Listed here are 21 T cell receptor beta chains from one sample, sequenced in a study of blood T cell repertoires in COVID-19 (TCRdb year 2020). Library preparation used the immunoSEQ multiplex PCR assay. Not all clones reach the TCRdb copy of this immuneACCESS table, which keeps in-frame sequences only. Checked studies attribute under half of the gap to unresolved V genes and leave the rest unexplained. The sample contains roughly 170,000 clones, around nine tenths of them found a single time. The top ten clones comprise 0.88% of the sample. Sequenced: peripheral blood. The receptors were sampled from a woman aged 18-29 years who had recovered from COVID-19.

The chain couples TRBV7-2 to TRBJ2-3; D is perhaps TRBD2 (6 bases). V shed 3 bases and J shed 4 bases, with 11 bases lying between them. In germline, CDR1 is SGHTA, CDR2 FQGNSA. CDR3 length: 14 amino acids. The chain's CDR3 is CASSFRREADTQYF. The DNA for the CDR3 is TGTGCCAGCAGCTTTAGGAGGGAGGCAGATACGCAGTATTTT.

V gene TRBV4-3 combines with J gene TRBJ2-1; D unresolved. V lost 4 bases and J lost 7, with 11 bases in between. The CDR3 is 13 amino acids. CDR1 and CDR2 from the germline V gene are LGHNA and YSLEER. DNA for the CDR3: TGCGCCAGCAGCCCGATACACGGGAATGAGCAGTTCTTC. The encoded protein is CASSPIHGNEQFF.

This chain connects TRBV9 to TRBJ2-3; 13 bases match TRBD2. CDR1 is SGDLS, CDR2 YYNGEE, per germline. The CDR3 totals 19 residues. The trim removed 3 bases at V and 3 bases at J, leaving 13 bases unmatched. The CDR3 coding sequence is TGTGCCAGCAGCGGTTCGGGACTAGCGGGAATCGGTTCAACAGATACGCAGTATTTT. This gives the protein CASSGSGLAGIGSTDTQYF.

CDR3: CASSYSIRQRSNYGYTF. The CDR3 bases are TGTGCCAGCAGTTACTCGATCCGACAGCGCTCTAACTATGGCTACACCTTC. This sequence joins TRBV6-2 or TRBV6-3 and TRBJ1-2, with D maybe TRBD1 (5 bases). The CDR3 extends over 17 amino acids. Germline V gene data show CDR1 as MNHEY and CDR2 as SVGEGT. The ends were cut back, 0 bases at V and 0 bases at J, with 14 bases in the middle.

The CDR3 sequence is CATSGGKPYNEQFF. DNA for the CDR3: TGTGCCACCAGTGGCGGGAAGCCCTACAATGAGCAGTTCTTC. The chain is built from TRBV24-1 and TRBJ2-1; possibly TRBD2 for D (6 bases). Germline CDR1 and CDR2: KGHDR and SFDVKD. Between the trimmed V and J ends, which lost 5 bases and 2 bases, there was a span of 9 bases. This CDR3 region has 14 residues.

Worth noting for this clone: At the DNA level, this CDR3 is encoded by other sequences in the same sample as well. The rearrangement links TRBV19 to TRBJ1-1, with 8 bases aligning to TRBD1. The CDR3 has 14 amino acids. V shed 3 bases and J 4 bases; nucleotides not matched to a gene: 4. Germline CDR1 is LNHDA and CDR2 is SQIVND (reference sequence). This CDR3 is CASSITGGGTEAFF. CDR3 DNA: TGTGCCAGTAGTATTACAGGGGGTGGCACTGAAGCTTTCTTT.

The rearrangement links TRBV2 to TRBJ1-5; 7 nucleotides agree with TRBD1. The CDR3 is 15 residues long. Germline lookup yields CDR1 SNHLY and CDR2 FYNNEI. V lost 6 bases to trimming and J lost 6 bases; unmatched junction nucleotides: 11. CDR3 nucleotides: TGTGCCAGCAGGGATAACAGGGGAGGACGTCAGCCCCAGCATTTT. It translates to CASRDNRGGRQPQHF.

In its sample, this clone was seen once. The V gene is TRBV5-1, the J gene TRBJ2-7; D might be TRBD1 (5 bases). In germline, CDR1 is SGHRS, CDR2 YFSETQ. The CDR3 covers 13 residues. V shed 2 bases and J shed 4 bases, with 10 bases lying between them. CDR3 coding DNA: TGCGCCAGCAGCTTAGCAGGGAATTACGAGCAGTACTTC. It encodes CASSLAGNYEQYF.

The V call is TRBV19, the J call TRBJ2-5; 10 positions match TRBD1. The junction had 3 bases not matched to a gene; V was cut back by 6 bases and J by 5 bases. Germline V CDR1 and CDR2: LNHDA, SQIVND (reference sequence). This CDR3 comprises 13 residues. The DNA of the CDR3 is TGTGCCAGTAGGGGACAGGGGACGGAGACCCAGTACTTC. Protein product: CASRGQGTETQYF.

The chain couples TRBV3-1 (or the pseudogene TRBV3-2) to TRBJ1-2; possibly TRBD1 for D (6 bases). V was clipped by 4 bases and J by 4 bases, with 13 bases between them. CDR1 is LGHDT, CDR2 YNNKEL, per germline (reference sequence). The CDR3 consists of 14 residues. The CDR3, as DNA: TGTGCCAGCAGCCCAGACAGGCTGGGCTATGGCTACACCTTC. This gives the protein CASSPDRLGYGYTF.

The chain couples TRBV5-1 to TRBJ2-4, with D perhaps matching TRBD1 (6 bases). Trimming left V 1 base short and J 8 bases short, with 10 bases between. Germline CDR1 SGHRS, CDR2 YFSETQ. The CDR3 sequence is 13 residues long. CDR3 protein: CASSLNAGDIQYF. The CDR3 DNA reads TGCGCCAGCAGCTTGAATGCAGGGGACATTCAGTACTTC. Full variable domain (missing parts from reference TRBV5-1 and TRBJ2-4): KAGVTQTPRYLIKTRGQQVTLSCSPISGHRSVSWYQQTPGQGLQFLFEYFSETQRNKGNFPGRFSGRQFSNSRSEMNVSTLELGDSALYLCASSLNAGDIQYFGAGTRLSVL.

This clone appeared a single time. V usage is TRBV5-8 and J usage is TRBJ1-5; D not resolved. CDR3 size: 13 residues. V was shortened by 0 bases and J by 4 bases, with 5 bases between the two germline ends. Germline assignment: CDR1 SGHTS and CDR2 YDEGEE. The CDR3 sequence is CASSLAVNQPQHF. DNA of the CDR3: TGTGCCAGCAGCTTGGCGGTAAATCAGCCCCAGCATTTT. Full variable domain (remainder filled in from reference TRBV5-8 and TRBJ1-5): EAGVTQSPTHLIKTRGQQATLRCSPISGHTSVYWYQQALGLGLQFLLWYDEGEERNRGNFPPRFSGRQFPNYSSELNVNALELEDSALYLCASSLAVNQPQHFGDGTRLSIL.

This chain uses TRBV28 with TRBJ2-3; a possible D gene is TRBD1 (6 bases). Trimming cost V 2 bases and J 0 bases, with 15 bases left between them. Germline V gene data show CDR1 as MDHEN and CDR2 as SYDVKM. This CDR3 has 17 residues. This CDR3 is CASSLPTTGSSTDTQYF. The CDR3 DNA sequence: TGTGCCAGCAGTTTACCGACGACAGGATCAAGCACAGATACGCAGTATTTT.

This clone occurred once. The chain links TRBV11-2 to TRBJ2-3; 9 bases are shared with TRBD2. Germline-derived CDR1 and CDR2 are SGHAT and FQNNGV. Trimming took 5 bases from V and 8 from J; bases not matched to a gene: 11. The CDR3 length is 15 residues. The CDR3 spells CASSERAGGPVTQYF. DNA of the CDR3: TGTGCCAGCAGCGAGAGGGCGGGAGGGCCCGTTACGCAGTATTTT.

This rearrangement joins TRBV15 to TRBJ1-2; possible D gene TRBD1, 5 bases. V was trimmed by 3 bases and J by 6 bases, leaving 17 bases between them. CDR1 is LNHNV and CDR2 is YYDKDF in the germline V gene (reference sequence). This CDR3 region has 15 residues. CDR3 region: CATSRSGLTGDGYTF. The CDR3 DNA is TGTGCCACCAGCAGGAGTGGGCTGACGGGGGATGGCTACACCTTC.

This chain links TRBV5-6 with TRBJ1-2, with TRBD1 matching 9 bases. The J segment lost 5 bases and the V segment lost 7 bases, leaving 9 bases of the junction unmatched. The CDR3 loop spans 14 amino acids. Looked up from germline, CDR1 is SGHDT and CDR2 is YYEEEE. CDR3 loop: CASLRDRETYGYTF. CDR3 DNA: TGTGCCAGCCTCCGGGACAGGGAGACATATGGCTACACCTTC.

The chain carries TRBV4-2 and TRBJ2-2; 9 nucleotides line up with TRBD1. CDR3 length: 17 amino acids. The J segment lost 5 bases and the V segment lost 0 bases, leaving 7 bases of the junction unmatched. CDR1 LGHNA and CDR2 YNFKEQ come from the germline V gene. The CDR3 here is CASSQETGGVRTGELFF. The CDR3 nucleotides are TGTGCCAGCAGCCAAGAAACAGGGGGCGTTAGGACCGGGGAGCTGTTTTTT.

This clone was observed once. The chain has TRBV30 and TRBJ1-1; maybe TRBD1 (5 bases). The V end lost 0 bases, the J end lost 8 bases, and 13 bases lay between the germline ends. Germline-derived CDR1 and CDR2 are GTSNPN and SVGIG (reference sequence). The CDR3 length is 13 residues. DNA of the CDR3: TGTGCCTGGAGTGTAATGGGGCCGGTGGAAGCTTTCTTT. Translated: CAWSVMGPVEAFF.

J is TRBJ2-5 and V is TRBV2, with TRBD2 identical over 14 bases. Trimming took 5 bases from V and 2 from J; bases not matched to a gene: 4. The germline gives CDR1 SNHLY, CDR2 FYNNEI. The CDR3 extends over 16 amino acids. CDR3 nucleotides: TGTGCCAGCAGTAATGGACTAGCGGGGGGACAAGAGACCCAGTACTTC. This encodes CASSNGLAGGQETQYF.

The chain uses TRBV7-8 and TRBJ2-7, with a tentative D call TRBD2 (5 bases). The V end was cut by 5 bases, the J end by 1 base, with 18 bases between. The CDR3 is 16 residues long. Looked up from germline, CDR1 is SGHVS and CDR2 is FQNEAQ. The CDR3 DNA is TGTGCCAGCAGCAAGAGGGCGGACTTTGGGTCCTACGAGCAGTACTTC. Its protein is CASSKRADFGSYEQYF. The full variable domain, in which reference TRBV7-8 and TRBJ2-7 provide the parts outside the CDR3, is GAGVSQSPRYKVAKRGQDVALRCDPISGHVSLFWYQQALGQGPEFLTYFQNEAQLDKSGLPSDRFFAERPEGSVSTLKIQRTQQEDSAVYLCASSKRADFGSYEQYFGPGTRLTVT.

V and J are TRBV30 and TRBJ2-7; 15 nucleotides agree with TRBD2. Trimming took 2 bases from V and 7 from J; bases not matched to a gene: 6. Looked up from germline, CDR1 is GTSNPN and CDR2 is SVGIG (reference sequence). The CDR3 runs to 15 residues. The CDR3 DNA sequence: TGTGCCTGGAGTAGAGGACTAGCGGGAGGGCAAGAGCAGTACGTC. Its protein is CAWSRGLAGGQEQYV.